One sample yielded the 30 T cell receptor beta chains listed below, sequenced in a study of CD8 T cells in Susac syndrome. Reverse transcription of roughly 0.5 to 1 ug RNA was carried out with random hexamers. MiXCR, run by TCRdb on the immunoSEQ multiplex PCR reads, gives a single entry per CDR3 protein. Here the sample spans under 200,000 distinct CDR3 sequences, approximately 95% being singletons. The sequenced sample was CD4+ T cells from PBMCs. The receptors come from a human donor with Susac syndrome.

This chain connects TRBV7-9 to TRBJ2-1; a weak D match, TRBD2 (5 bases). The CDR3 runs 14 residues. The V end lost 5 bases, the J end lost 8 bases, and 16 bases lay between the germline ends. Germline V gene lookup returns CDR1 SEHNR and CDR2 FQNEAQ (reference sequence). The CDR3 loop is CASSTQTSLDEQFF. The DNA for the CDR3 is TGTGCCAGCAGCACACAAACTAGTTTGGATGAGCAGTTCTTC. The whole variable domain, remainder taken from reference TRBV7-9 and TRBJ2-1, is DTGVSQNPRHKITKRGQNVTFRCDPISEHNRLYWYRQTLGQGPEFLTYFQNEAQLEKSRLLSDRFSAERPKGSFSTLEIQRTEQGDSAMYLCASSTQTSLDEQFFGPGTRLTVL.

The V and J genes are TRBV18 and TRBJ2-2, with D possibly TRBD2 on 6 matching bases. With 3 bases removed from V and 4 bases from J, the gap between germline ends came to 12 bases. CDR1 and CDR2 (germline): KGHSH, LQKENI. This CDR3 spans 15 amino acids. The CDR3 region is CASSPWDSSTGELFF. The CDR3 DNA is TGTGCCAGCTCACCTTGGGACTCTAGCACCGGGGAGCTGTTTTTT.

This chain joins TRBV5-1 and TRBJ2-5; the D is unclear. The CDR3 sequence is 13 residues long. Between the trimmed V and J ends, which lost 3 bases and 5 bases, there was a span of 11 bases. Germline assignment: CDR1 SGHRS and CDR2 YFSETQ. The CDR3 sequence: CASSSEWSETQYF. In nucleotides, the CDR3 is TGCGCCAGCAGCTCGGAATGGAGTGAGACCCAGTACTTC.

The chain carries TRBV30 and TRBJ1-4; D possibly corresponds to TRBD1 (5 bases). V lost 0 bases and J lost 4, with 15 bases in between. The germline V gene encodes CDR1 GTSNPN and CDR2 SVGIG (reference sequence). The CDR3 sequence is 16 residues long. CDR3 in DNA: TGTGCCTGGAGTGTACCGTGGGGCCTCGGTAATGAAAAACTGTTTTTT. Its protein is CAWSVPWGLGNEKLFF. Together with reference TRBV30 and TRBJ1-4, the CDR3 gives the full variable domain: SQTIHQWPATLVQPVGSPLSLECTVEGTSNPNLYWYRQAAGRGLQLLFYSVGIGQISSEVPQNLSASRPQDRQFILSSKKLLLSDSGFYLCAWSVPWGLGNEKLFFGSGTQLSVL.

The chain recombines TRBV3-1 with TRBJ2-1; tentative D call: TRBD1 (5 bases). CDR1 and CDR2 from the germline V gene are LGHDT and YNNKEL (reference sequence). The ends were cut back, 4 bases at V and 9 bases at J, with 16 bases in the middle. The CDR3 loop spans 14 amino acids. This CDR3 reads CASSPGPIPGEQFF. Written as DNA, the CDR3 is TGTGCCAGCAGCCCAGGGCCTATCCCAGGTGAGCAGTTCTTC.

The chain links TRBV20-1 to TRBJ2-7; 12 positions agree with TRBD2. The CDR3 is 13 residues long. Germline V gene lookup returns CDR1 DFQATT and CDR2 SNEGSKA (reference sequence). V lost 5 bases to trimming and J lost 5 bases; unmatched junction nucleotides: 4. The DNA of the CDR3 is TGCAGTGCTTCGCTAGCGGGAGGGAACGAGCAGTACTTC. Its protein is CSASLAGGNEQYF.

This clonotype was seen once. The chain uses TRBV4-1 and TRBJ1-1; D is ambiguous. Deletions cut 1 base from V and 7 bases from J, with 13 bases between. The CDR3 has 14 amino acids. CDR1 MGHRA and CDR2 YSYEKL come from the germline V gene. CDR3 DNA: TGCGCCAGCAGCCAAGGGTTCTTAGGTGATGAAGCTTTCTTT. It yields the protein CASSQGFLGDEAFF.

The rearrangement uses TRBV7-2 and TRBJ2-1, with 7 bases aligning to TRBD1. The CDR3 covers 14 residues. V dropped 4 bases and J dropped 7; count of bases not matched to a gene: 7. Germline CDR1 SGHTA, CDR2 FQGNSA. The CDR3 reads CASSWGTASNEQFF. The DNA for the CDR3 is TGTGCCAGCAGCTGGGGGACAGCTTCGAATGAGCAGTTCTTC. Variable domain in full (rest from reference TRBV7-2 and TRBJ2-1): GAGVSQSPSNKVTEKGKDVELRCDPISGHTALYWYRQSLGQGLEFLIYFQGNSAPDKSGLPSDRFSAERTGGSVSTLTIQRTQQEDSAVYLCASSWGTASNEQFFGPGTRLTVL.

The chain carries TRBV12-3 or TRBV12-4 and TRBJ2-5; TRBD2 is a possible D gene (6 bases). CDR3 size: 14 residues. Trimming shortened V by 6 bases and J by 5 bases, and 16 bases separated the two germline ends. The CDR3 DNA sequence: TGTGCCAGCAGCCAAACTAGCCCCACCGAGACCCAGTACTTC. Encoded protein: CASSQTSPTETQYF.

A single count supports this clonotype. The V gene is TRBV28, the J gene TRBJ1-2; 7 nucleotides agree with TRBD1. Per germline, CDR1 MDHEN and CDR2 SYDVKM. The CDR3 length is 13 residues. V lost 11 bases to trimming and J lost 4 bases; unmatched junction nucleotides: 10. In DNA, the CDR3 is TGTGCCTCGGCGACAGGGCAATTCTATGGCTACACCTTC. Translation: CASATGQFYGYTF.

The chain couples TRBV5-6 to TRBJ1-2, with 7 nucleotides matching TRBD1. CDR3 length: 14 amino acids. J was trimmed by 2 bases and V by 4 bases; bases with no gene match: 5. CDR1 is SGHDT, CDR2 YYEEEE, per germline. The DNA for the CDR3 is TGTGCCAGCAGCCGTCAGGGACAGAACTATGGCTACACCTTC. Residues: CASSRQGQNYGYTF. The full variable domain, in which reference TRBV5-6 and TRBJ1-2 provide the parts outside the CDR3, is DAGVTQSPTHLIKTRGQQVTLRCSPKSGHDTVSWYQQALGQGPQFIFQYYEEEERQRGNFPDRFSGHQFPNYSSELNVNALLLGDSALYLCASSRQGQNYGYTFGSGTRLTVV.

The chain combines TRBV3-1 with TRBJ1-1; possibly TRBD1 for D (6 bases). This CDR3 spans 14 amino acids. V was cut by 0 bases and J by 6 bases, with 11 bases left in between. The V gene's germline CDR1 is LGHDT and CDR2 YNNKEL (reference sequence). CDR3 loop: CASSQEVRGAEAFF. The CDR3 DNA follows: TGTGCCAGCAGCCAAGAGGTCAGGGGCGCTGAAGCTTTCTTT.

This sequence joins TRBV9 and TRBJ1-2; D uncertain. CDR1 SGDLS and CDR2 YYNGEE come from the germline V gene. Trimming took 3 bases from V and 2 from J, leaving 11 bases between them. The CDR3 has 14 residues. The CDR3 is CASSASDRNYGYTF. Written as DNA, the CDR3 is TGTGCCAGCAGCGCTTCGGACCGGAACTATGGCTACACCTTC.

The chain links TRBV19 to TRBJ2-1; unclear D gene. The CDR3 is 13 amino acids. Trimming pared 3 bases from V and 9 bases from J, leaving 12 bases between. From germline, CDR1 is LNHDA and CDR2 SQIVND (reference sequence). The CDR3 loop is CASSISSSAEQFF. CDR3 DNA: TGTGCCAGTAGTATTTCTAGTTCCGCTGAGCAGTTCTTC.

The V call is TRBV20-1, the J call TRBJ2-7, with 13 bases matching TRBD2. CDR3 length equals 18 residues. The V gene's germline CDR1 is DFQATT and CDR2 SNEGSKA (reference sequence). With V trimmed by 3 bases and J by 4 bases, 15 bases remained unmatched. CDR3 sequence: CSASPPSGLAGAAYEQYF. For the CDR3, the DNA is TGCAGTGCTAGCCCGCCTTCAGGACTAGCGGGAGCCGCGTACGAGCAGTACTTC.

The chain couples TRBV7-9 to TRBJ1-2, with D possibly TRBD1 on 5 matching bases. V dropped 4 bases and J dropped 7 bases, with 13 bases sitting between them. CDR1 and CDR2 (germline): SEHNR, FQNEAQ (reference sequence). The CDR3 is made up of 13 amino acids. The CDR3 sequence: CASSSRQSRGYTF. CDR3 DNA: TGTGCCAGCAGCTCCAGACAGAGTCGTGGCTACACCTTC.

The chain combines TRBV6-2 or TRBV6-3 with TRBJ2-1; 9 bases agree with TRBD1. The germline V gene encodes CDR1 MNHEY and CDR2 SVGEGT. V shed 5 bases and J 6 bases; nucleotides not matched to a gene: 8. The CDR3 is 15 residues long. DNA for the CDR3: TGTGCCAGCAGTCCTAACAGGGGGCCACGCAATGAGCAGTTCTTC. It yields the protein CASSPNRGPRNEQFF.

The J gene is TRBJ1-5, the V gene TRBV6-5, with TRBD1 matching over 8 bases. CDR1 is MNHEY, CDR2 SVGAGI, per germline. V lost 5 bases, J lost 5 bases, and 8 bases stayed unmatched. This CDR3 has 15 residues. CDR3 DNA sequence: TGTGCCAGCAGTGCCGTCGGGACAGGTTATCAGCCCCAGCATTTT. This translates into CASSAVGTGYQPQHF.

V and J are TRBV12-3 or TRBV12-4 and TRBJ1-1; D unclear. The CDR3 is 13 residues long. Between the trimmed V and J ends, which lost 7 bases and 1 base, there was a span of 10 bases. Written as DNA, the CDR3 is TGTGCCAGCACCCCATACCCGAACACTGAAGCTTTCTTT. Translating it yields CASTPYPNTEAFF.

Within the sample, this clonotype is medium-sized. The chain recombines TRBV2 with TRBJ2-5; D is unresolved. The germline CDR1 and CDR2 sequences are SNHLY and FYNNEI. The ends were cut back, 6 bases at V and 2 bases at J, with 4 bases in the middle. The CDR3 totals 11 residues. CDR3 residues: CASSPQETQYF. CDR3 in DNA: TGTGCCAGCAGCCCACAAGAGACCCAGTACTTC. Full variable domain (remainder filled in from reference TRBV2 and TRBJ2-5): EPEVTQTPSHQVTQMGQEVILRCVPISNHLYFYWYRQILGQKVEFLVSFYNNEISEKSEIFDDQFSVERPDGSNFTLKIRSTKLEDSAMYFCASSPQETQYFGPGTRLLVL.

The chain uses TRBV5-6 and TRBJ1-2; D may be TRBD1 (5 bases). V was pared by 4 bases and J by 4 bases, with 8 bases between. The CDR3 totals 12 residues. Germline lookup yields CDR1 SGHDT and CDR2 YYEEEE. CDR3 bases: TGTGCCAGCAGCCAAGACAGCTATGGCTACACCTTC. Protein product: CASSQDSYGYTF.

The genes are TRBV29-1 and TRBJ2-1; D not certain. The germline V gene has CDR1 SQVTM and CDR2 ANQGSEA. V was trimmed by 4 bases and J by 8 bases, leaving 9 bases between them. CDR3 length: 11 amino acids. In nucleotides, the CDR3 is TGCAGCGTTGTCTCCGGGTATGAGCAGTTCTTC. Translated, it gives CSVVSGYEQFF.

For this clonotype: The junction differs from germline at one of its ends, possibly a read error. V gene TRBV29-1 combines with J gene TRBJ2-1; the D is unclear. The CDR3 is made up of 13 amino acids. The germline gives CDR1 SQVTM, CDR2 ANQGSEA. CDR3 loop: CSIDDDEAGEQFF. DNA of the CDR3: TGCAGCATTGATGACGACGAAGCTGGTGAGCAGTTCTTC.

The rearrangement joins TRBV6-2 or TRBV6-3 to TRBJ2-1, with TRBD2 matching 11 bases. The CDR3 extends over 16 amino acids. J was trimmed by 12 bases and V by 4 bases; bases with no gene match: 14. CDR1 is MNHEY and CDR2 is SVGEGT in the germline V gene. Here the CDR3 reads CASSLSSASGRSGQFF. CDR3 coding DNA: TGTGCCAGCAGTTTATCTTCGGCTAGCGGGAGGAGTGGGCAGTTCTTC.

V is TRBV2 and J is TRBJ2-1; D gene uncertain. Germline CDR1 reads SNHLY; CDR2 reads FYNNEI. Trimming cost V 8 bases and J 15 bases, with 14 bases left between them. The CDR3 runs 10 residues. The CDR3 nucleotides are TGTGCCAGCGGTAGAGGAAGGCCGTTCTTC. It is translated as CASGRGRPFF.

J is TRBJ1-1 and V is TRBV3-1; D ambiguous. The CDR3 contains 15 residues. In germline, CDR1 is LGHDT, CDR2 YNNKEL (reference sequence). V was trimmed by 4 bases and J by 4 bases, leaving 16 bases between them. The CDR3, as DNA: TGTGCCAGCAGCCCCAACTCAGGAATTCGCACTGAAGCTTTCTTT. This gives the protein CASSPNSGIRTEAFF.

The chain has TRBV25-1 and TRBJ2-7; D may correspond to TRBD1 or TRBD2 (7 bases each). V was shortened by 3 bases and J by 5 bases, with 11 bases between the two germline ends. Germline CDR1 reads MGHDK; CDR2 reads SYGVNS. This CDR3 has 13 amino acids. CDR3: CASSETGRDEQYF. CDR3 DNA: TGTGCCAGCAGTGAGACAGGGAGGGACGAGCAGTACTTC.

This chain joins TRBV30 and TRBJ1-1, with D perhaps matching TRBD1 (6 bases). The CDR3 runs 13 residues. Germline CDR1 reads GTSNPN; CDR2 reads SVGIG (reference sequence). V lost 5 bases, J lost 2 bases, and 12 bases lay in between. The CDR3 loop reads CAWSGQHNTEAFF. CDR3 nucleotide sequence: TGTGCCTGGTCGGGACAACACAACACTGAAGCTTTCTTT.

This chain's CDR3 is CASMDSQYEQYF. The CDR3 coding sequence is TGTGCCAGCATGGATAGCCAGTACGAGCAGTACTTC. The chain links TRBV6-6 to TRBJ2-7; D is unclear. The CDR3 is 12 amino acids. Germline V gives CDR1 MNHNY, CDR2 SVGAGI (reference sequence). V lost 7 bases to trimming and J lost 4 bases, with 11 bases between them.

The rearrangement joins TRBV30 to TRBJ2-7; D remains ambiguous. With 2 bases removed from V and 1 base from J, the gap between germline ends came to 9 bases. The CDR3 loop spans 13 amino acids. Germline V CDR1 and CDR2: GTSNPN, SVGIG (reference sequence). CDR3 loop: CAWSIGTSYEQYF. CDR3 DNA sequence: TGTGCCTGGAGTATCGGCACATCCTACGAGCAGTACTTC.